These T cell receptor beta chains were read from a single sample in a study of Siglec-9 on CD8 T cells in melanoma. Sequencing was performed with immunoSEQ multiplex PCR; in TCRdb, only in-frame clones are kept and a portion is missing. The sample shows 30,000 to 45,000 clones, around 82% of them seen only once. The sample consisted of Siglec-9- CD8+ T cells sorted from blood. The origin of the receptors is a human donor in good health. Both conserved end residues are part of each CDR3. The D gene is left open where the match is weak. Not all rows give a size; the values are once, few, many and, for expanded clones, a class.

NA	TRBV5-8	TRBD2	TRBJ2-7	TGTGCCAGCAGCTTCGGACTAGCGGGAGTGGTCGAGCAGTACTTC	CASSFGLAGVVEQYF
NA	TRBV7-9	NA	TRBJ1-1	TGTGCCAGCAGCTTGTGGTCGGGGAACCGGCCCAACACTGAAGCTTTCTTT	CASSLWSGNRPNTEAFF
NA	TRBV11-2	NA	TRBJ2-2	TGTGCCAGCAGCTCCGTGCGCTTAGGGGAGCTGTTTTTT	CASSSVRLGELFF
NA	TRBV27	NA	TRBJ2-1	TGTGCCAGCAGTTTACGACATTACAATGAGCAGTTCTTC	CASSLRHYNEQFF
once	TRBV6-4	NA	TRBJ2-3	TGTGCCAGCAGTCTACAGGGTCGGGTTACAGATACGCAGTATTTT	CASSLQGRVTDTQYF
NA	TRBV29-1	NA	TRBJ2-2	TGCAGCGTTGAGGAGGGAAACACCGGGGAGCTGTTTTTT	CSVEEGNTGELFF
NA	TRBV7-6	TRBD2	TRBJ2-7	TGTGCCAGCAGCCCACCTTTGGCGGGAGAAATCAACTTC	CASSPPLAGEINF
NA	TRBV7-9	TRBD2	TRBJ2-2	TGCGCTACTAGCGGATGGGGAGGAACCGGGGAGCTGTTTTTT	CATSGWGGTGELFF
once	TRBV28	TRBD1	TRBJ2-7	TGTGCCAGCAGTCCCGGGACAGGCCTGGAGTTGGAGCAGTACTTC	CASSPGTGLELEQYF
NA	TRBV7-8	NA	TRBJ1-5	TGTGCCAGCAGCTTCCATTGGGATAGCAATCAGCCCCAGCATTTT	CASSFHWDSNQPQHF
few	TRBV5-5	TRBD1	TRBJ1-1	TGTGCCAGCAGCTTAAAGGGACAGCGCGATAACACTGAAGCTTTCTTT	CASSLKGQRDNTEAFF
NA	TRBV7-9	TRBD1	TRBJ1-1	TGTGCCAGCAGCTCCCCAGGGGGCACTGAAGCTTTCTTT	CASSSPGGTEAFF
few	TRBV11-2	NA	TRBJ1-1	TGTGCCAGCACCTTGAACACTGAAGCTTTCTTT	CASTLNTEAFF
NA	TRBV6-1	NA	TRBJ2-5	TGTGCCAGCAGTGATGACGGAAGCCCTCAAGAGACCCAGTACTTC	CASSDDGSPQETQYF
NA	TRBV4-2	NA	TRBJ1-5	TGTGCCAGCAGCCAAGATCCGGAAGGCAATCAGCCCCAGCATTTT	CASSQDPEGNQPQHF
NA	TRBV27	NA	TRBJ2-3	TGTGCCAGCAGTGCTACCATCCTAGCTCCCGGCACAGATACGCAGTATTTT	CASSATILAPGTDTQYF
NA	TRBV2	NA	TRBJ2-1	TGTGCCCCCTCGGGAGATGAGCAGTTCTTC	CAPSGDEQFF
NA	TRBV28	TRBD1	TRBJ1-1	TGTGCCAGCAGTTTCACCCTACAGGGACAGGGAGCTTTCTTT	CASSFTLQGQGAFF
NA	TRBV28	TRBD1	TRBJ1-5	TGTGCCAGCATTCAGGGACAGGGGTTTTATCAGCCCCAGCATTTT	CASIQGQGFYQPQHF
NA	TRBV29-1	NA	TRBJ2-7	TGCAGCGTTGAAAAGGGGGACCTCTCCTACGAGCAGTACTTC	CSVEKGDLSYEQYF
NA	TRBV4-2	TRBD1	TRBJ2-3	TGTGCCAGCAGCCAAAGCCGCGGGACAGGGTCTGATACGCAGTATTTT	CASSQSRGTGSDTQYF
NA	TRBV6-1	NA	TRBJ2-2	TGTGCCAGCAGTGAAGAGCATACGGCGAACACCGGGGAGCTGTTTTTT	CASSEEHTANTGELFF
NA	TRBV5-6	NA	TRBJ1-1	TGTGCCAGCAGCTTCCAACGGAGGTCTGAAGCTTTCTTT	CASSFQRRSEAFF
once	TRBV5-8	TRBD2	TRBJ2-2	TGTGCCAGCAGCTTCGGACTAGCGCTGAACACCGGGGAGCTGTTTTTT	CASSFGLALNTGELFF
NA	TRBV7-9	TRBD1	TRBJ2-3	TGTGCCAGCAGCTTTACACAGGGGGTGGCAGATACGCAGTATTTT	CASSFTQGVADTQYF
NA	TRBV5-6	TRBD2	TRBJ2-7	TGTGCCAGCAGCTTGGGCGGGGGTGAGCAGTACTTC	CASSLGGGEQYF
NA	TRBV29-1	NA	TRBJ1-1	TGCAGCGCCTTAAACACTGAAGCTTTCTTT	CSALNTEAFF
NA	TRBV4-1	NA	TRBJ1-6	TGCGCCAGCAGCCAAGTGATCCAGGGAGGCTCACCCCTCCACTTT	CASSQVIQGGSPLHF
NA	TRBV5-1	TRBD2	TRBJ2-1	TGCGCCAGCAAGCTAGCGGGGTTCTCTGAGCAGTTCTTC	CASKLAGFSEQFF
NA	TRBV6-4	TRBD2	TRBJ2-3	TGTGCCAGCAGTGACTCGGCTAGCGGAACGGCAGATACGCAGTATTTT	CASSDSASGTADTQYF
NA	TRBV11-2	TRBD1	TRBJ2-7	TGTGCCAGCAGCTTAGGGGACAGGTACTACGAGCAGTACTTC	CASSLGDRYYEQYF
NA	TRBV7-6	TRBD2	TRBJ2-1	TGTGCCAGCAGCTTAAAACTAGCGGATACGATCTACAATGAGCAGTTCTTC	CASSLKLADTIYNEQFF
NA	TRBV19	NA	TRBJ2-5	TGTGCCAGTAGTATAGGGTTGGAGACCCAGTACTTC	CASSIGLETQYF
NA	TRBV29-1	NA	TRBJ2-3	TGCAGCGTTGAAGATCTTATCGAAGACCCTAGCACAGATACGCAGTATTTT	CSVEDLIEDPSTDTQYF
NA	TRBV10-3	NA	TRBJ2-1	TGTGCCTCCCGACTGGACAATGAGCAGTTCTTC	CASRLDNEQFF
NA	TRBV2	NA	TRBJ2-5	TGTGCCAGCAGTGGAAGGTTGGCGACCCAGTACTTC	CASSGRLATQYF
NA	TRBV9	TRBD1	TRBJ1-1	TGTGCCAGCAGCGAGGGGGCCGGGACAGGGGACACTGAAGCTTTCTTT	CASSEGAGTGDTEAFF
few	TRBV5-1	NA	TRBJ1-1	TGCGCCAGCAGCGTTGGACGGACCACTGAAGCTTTCTTT	CASSVGRTTEAFF
NA	TRBV7-8	TRBD1	TRBJ2-7	TGTGCCAGCAGCTTAGGGACAGGGCCCTCCTACGAGCAGTACTTC	CASSLGTGPSYEQYF
once	TRBV9	TRBD2	TRBJ2-1	TGTGCCAGCAGCGTAGTGGGTGGGAGGGCCACGGATGAGCAGTTCTTC	CASSVVGGRATDEQFF
NA	TRBV7-9	TRBD2	TRBJ2-7	TGTGCCAGCAGCTCGGGACTAGCACACGAGCAGTACTTC	CASSSGLAHEQYF
few	TRBV4-1	NA	TRBJ2-1	TGCGCCAGCAGCCCCCAGGTGCGGGTCTACAATGAGCAGTTCTTC	CASSPQVRVYNEQFF
NA	TRBV6-1	NA	TRBJ2-7	TGTGCCAGCACCCAACAGGCCCCCTACGAGCAGTACTTC	CASTQQAPYEQYF
NA	TRBV27	NA	TRBJ2-7	TGTGCCAGCAGTTTATCCGGGAGCGGAAACGAGCAGTACTTC	CASSLSGSGNEQYF
NA	TRBV7-6	NA	TRBJ2-5	TGTGCCAGCAGCCCCCAGTACCAAGAGACCCAGTACTTC	CASSPQYQETQYF
NA	TRBV9	NA	TRBJ2-5	TGTGCCAGCAGCGTAGTGGAGACCCAGTACTTC	CASSVVETQYF
NA	TRBV7-3	TRBD2	TRBJ2-2	TGTGCCAGCAGCTCACTAGCGGGAGCAGCCGGGGAGCTGTTTTTT	CASSSLAGAAGELFF
NA	TRBV2	TRBD2	TRBJ2-7	TGTGCCAGCAGTGATGGAGATCCTAGCGGGCCAGACTACGAGCAGTACTTC	CASSDGDPSGPDYEQYF
NA	TRBV9	NA	TRBJ1-6	TGTGCCAGCAGCGATGGAATGGACCTAGGGGCTAATTCACCCCTCCACTTT	CASSDGMDLGANSPLHF
few	TRBV7-9	NA	TRBJ1-1	TGTGCCAGCAGCTTAGCGGAGGCGGCAGCTTTCTTT	CASSLAEAAAFF